What follows are 15 T cell receptor beta chains derived from one specimen sequenced in a study of blood T cell repertoires in COVID-19. Clones were read by immunoSEQ multiplex PCR, and TCRdb kept only the in-frame ones, dropping some. Of fewer than 300,000 clones listed, 88% are singletons. Sequencing used peripheral blood. The receptors were gathered from a man younger than 30 with active or convalescent COVID-19.

This chain connects TRBV5-4 to TRBJ2-7; 8 nucleotides line up with TRBD2. This CDR3 is built from 14 residues. V was clipped by 0 bases and J by 2 bases; unmatched bases: 1. The germline V gene encodes CDR1 SGHNT and CDR2 YYREEE (reference sequence). CDR3 in amino acids: CASSLEGLAYEQYF. CDR3 DNA sequence: TGTGCCAGCAGCTTGGAGGGACTAGCCTACGAGCAGTACTTC.

V and J are TRBV3-1 (or the pseudogene TRBV3-2) and TRBJ2-1; a possible D gene is TRBD1 (6 bases). The ends were cut back, 4 bases at V and 10 bases at J, with 14 bases in the middle. The CDR3 length is 13 residues. Germline V gives CDR1 LGHDT, CDR2 YNNKEL (reference sequence). CDR3 bases: TGTGCCAGCAGCCCGGGAATCGGGACAGAGCAGTTCTTC. This encodes CASSPGIGTEQFF.

V is TRBV5-4 and J is TRBJ1-1, with 12 positions matching TRBD1. V lost 1 base to trimming and J lost 11 bases; unmatched junction nucleotides: 3. This CDR3 is built from 13 residues. From germline, CDR1 is SGHNT and CDR2 YYREEE (reference sequence). CDR3 region: CASSLRDRGQAFF. The CDR3 coding sequence is TGTGCCAGCAGCTTGAGGGACAGGGGGCAGGCTTTCTTT.

A word on this clone: Other DNA sequences in the sample encode the same CDR3. V and J are TRBV11-2 and TRBJ2-1; 8 positions agree with TRBD2. The ends lost 1 base at V and 0 bases at J; junction bases unmatched: 2. Germline CDR1 and CDR2: SGHAT and FQNNGV. This CDR3 region has 16 residues. CDR3 nucleotide sequence: TGTGCCAGCAGCTTAGGCGGGGGGAGCTCCTACAATGAGCAGTTCTTC. Protein sequence: CASSLGGGSSYNEQFF.

The genes are TRBV12-3 or TRBV12-4 and TRBJ2-1; possibly TRBD2 for D (5 bases). The CDR3 is made up of 11 amino acids. V was cut by 5 bases and J by 8 bases, with 7 bases left in between. DNA for the CDR3: TGTGCCAGCAGTCGGAGGTATGAGCAGTTCTTC. This sequence encodes CASSRRYEQFF.

J is TRBJ1-2 and V is TRBV13; 7 bases fit TRBD1. J gave up 2 bases and V 5 bases, and 17 bases lay outside the gene matches. Germline assignment: CDR1 PRHDT and CDR2 FYEKMQ (reference sequence). The CDR3 runs to 18 residues. The CDR3 sequence is CASSPLLLIQGKNYGYTF. In DNA, the CDR3 is TGTGCCAGCAGCCCCCTCTTATTAATACAGGGGAAGAACTATGGCTACACCTTC.

J is TRBJ1-2 and V is TRBV2; 9 bases fit TRBD1. CDR1 and CDR2 from the germline V gene are SNHLY and FYNNEI. With V trimmed by 6 bases and J by 8 bases, 7 bases remained unmatched. CDR3 length equals 13 residues. The CDR3 is CASSGTGFDGYTF. CDR3 bases: TGTGCCAGCAGCGGGACAGGGTTCGACGGCTACACCTTC. Combining the CDR3 with reference TRBV2 and TRBJ1-2 gives the whole variable domain EPEVTQTPSHQVTQMGQEVILRCVPISNHLYFYWYRQILGQKVEFLVSFYNNEISEKSEIFDDQFSVERPDGSNFTLKIRSTKLEDSAMYFCASSGTGFDGYTFGSGTRLTVV.

The chain combines TRBV9 with TRBJ2-5, with 8 bases fitting TRBD2. Germline values: CDR1 SGDLS, CDR2 YYNGEE. This CDR3 spans 14 amino acids. V shed 0 bases, J shed 5 bases, and the junction held 3 bases outside the gene matches. The CDR3 DNA is TGTGCCAGCAGCGTAGTCCCTAGCGGGGAGACCCAGTACTTC. Its translation: CASSVVPSGETQYF. The whole variable domain, filled in from reference TRBV9 and TRBJ2-5, reads DSGVTQTPKHLITATGQRVTLRCSPRSGDLSVYWYQQSLDQGLQFLIQYYNGEERAKGNILERFSAQQFPDLHSELNLSSLELGDSALYFCASSVVPSGETQYFGPGTRLLVL.

The chain joins TRBV18 to TRBJ1-5; D is perhaps TRBD1 (6 bases). V lost 6 bases and J lost 3, with 9 bases in between. Germline assignment: CDR1 KGHSH and CDR2 LQKENI. The CDR3 consists of 13 residues. CDR3 region: CASSPGANQPQHF. CDR3 in DNA: TGTGCCAGCTCTCCAGGGGCCAATCAGCCCCAGCATTTT.

The chain couples TRBV3-1 (or the pseudogene TRBV3-2) to TRBJ1-1; 10 bases are a match to TRBD1. The germline CDR1 and CDR2 sequences are LGHDT and YNNKEL (reference sequence). This CDR3 spans 13 amino acids. V was clipped by 6 bases and J by 4 bases; unmatched bases: 2. CDR3 sequence reads: CASRTGGGTEAFF. The DNA of the CDR3 is TGTGCCAGCAGGACAGGGGGCGGCACTGAAGCTTTCTTT.

This clone was counted a few times. The chain combines TRBV12-3 or TRBV12-4 with TRBJ1-1; 8 positions agree with TRBD1. The CDR3 has 13 residues. J was trimmed by 5 bases and V by 5 bases; bases with no gene match: 4. The CDR3 protein is CASSQNRGTEAFF. As DNA, the CDR3 is TGTGCCAGCAGTCAAAACAGGGGGACTGAAGCTTTCTTT.

The chain couples TRBV3-1 (or the pseudogene TRBV3-2) to TRBJ2-7; D not certain. CDR1 and CDR2 from the germline V gene are LGHDT and YNNKEL (reference sequence). Trimming took 0 bases from V and 0 from J, leaving 12 bases between them. The CDR3 consists of 16 residues. For the CDR3, the DNA is TGTGCCAGCAGCCAAGAAACACCTCCACACTCCTACGAGCAGTACTTC. The encoded protein is CASSQETPPHSYEQYF.

CDR3 DNA sequence: TGTGCCAGCAGCTTCGCGGGACAGGGAACGCATGGCTACACCTTC. Its translation is CASSFAGQGTHGYTF. The chain has TRBV14 and TRBJ1-2; 9 bases map to TRBD1. The V segment lost 5 bases and the J segment 6 bases; nucleotides outside the gene matches: 10. CDR3 length: 15 residues. Germline CDR1 reads SGHDN; CDR2 reads FVKESK.

The chain carries TRBV2 and TRBJ1-4; D not certain. Germline-derived CDR1 and CDR2 are SNHLY and FYNNEI. Trimming took 6 bases from V and 8 from J, leaving 10 bases between them. The CDR3 consists of 12 residues. DNA for the CDR3: TGTGCCAGCAGCGAGGGTGCGGAAAAACTGTTTTTT. This encodes CASSEGAEKLFF. Looking up the rest from reference TRBV2 and TRBJ1-4 gives the full variable domain: EPEVTQTPSHQVTQMGQEVILRCVPISNHLYFYWYRQILGQKVEFLVSFYNNEISEKSEIFDDQFSVERPDGSNFTLKIRSTKLEDSAMYFCASSEGAEKLFFGSGTQLSVL.

V gene TRBV2 combines with J gene TRBJ1-1; TRBD1 agrees at 8 bases. The trim removed 6 bases at V and 1 base at J, leaving 10 bases unmatched. This CDR3 contains 16 residues. Per the germline V gene, CDR1 is SNHLY and CDR2 is FYNNEI. The CDR3 DNA is TGTGCCAGCAGATCCCGGACAGGGCAGGGGAACACTGAAGCTTTCTTT. Protein: CASRSRTGQGNTEAFF.